The 14 T cell receptor beta chains in this list originate from one sample, sequenced in a study of blood T cell repertoires in COVID-19. Assay: immunoSEQ multiplex PCR; the TCRdb copy retains only in-frame clones and omits some. The table lists hundreds of thousands of clones, around 80% of them singletons. Material: PBMCs or T cells enriched from blood (not recorded which). All receptors derive from a man aged 25-40 years with acute COVID-19.

This clone was seen just once. The junction does not match germline at one end; this may be a read error. This chain uses TRBV5-1 with TRBJ2-4, with 14 bases aligning to TRBD2. The CDR3 consists of 18 residues. Germline V CDR1 and CDR2: SGHRS, YFSETQ. The CDR3 DNA reads TGTGCCAGCAGCTTGGGACTAGCGGGAGCGGGAACCAAAAACATTCAGTACTTC. As protein: CASSLGLAGAGTKNIQYF.

The V and J genes are TRBV6-5 and TRBJ2-7; 8 bases align to TRBD1. Germline trimming cut 6 bases from V and 3 bases from J; bases unmatched to any gene: 10. Germline assignment: CDR1 MNHEY and CDR2 SVGAGI. The CDR3 is made up of 15 amino acids. The CDR3 nucleotides are TGTGCCAGCAGCCGGGACAGGAAAGAGGTCTACGAGCAGTACGTC. It yields the protein CASSRDRKEVYEQYV.

This chain uses TRBV12-5 with TRBJ2-1, with D unclear. V was cut by 3 bases and J by 3 bases, with 12 bases left in between. The CDR3 length is 15 residues. Germline values: CDR1 LGHNT, CDR2 FRNRAP. The CDR3 DNA follows: TGTGCTAGTGGTTTAAACATCGGCGGCTACAATGAGCAGTTCTTC. Its protein product is CASGLNIGGYNEQFF.

This clone was counted a few times. This chain uses TRBV19 with TRBJ1-5; D is ambiguous. V was cut by 4 bases and J by 0 bases, with 10 bases left in between. The germline V gene encodes CDR1 LNHDA and CDR2 SQIVND (reference sequence). The CDR3 loop spans 15 amino acids. The CDR3 DNA sequence: TGTGCCAGTAGTAAGGACGGGAATAGCAATCAGCCCCAGCATTTT. Translated: CASSKDGNSNQPQHF.

V and J are TRBV5-5 and TRBJ2-7; 9 nucleotides agree with TRBD1. J gave up 2 bases and V 4 bases, and 7 bases lay outside the gene matches. The germline V gene has CDR1 SGHKS and CDR2 YYEKEE (reference sequence). CDR3 size: 15 residues. CDR3 loop: CASSIGQGMTYEQYV. The CDR3, as DNA: TGTGCCAGCAGCATCGGACAGGGGATGACCTACGAGCAGTACGTC.

The chain is built from TRBV6-5 and TRBJ1-2, with D unresolved. V was trimmed by 8 bases and J by 3 bases, leaving 7 bases between them. The CDR3 sequence is 11 residues long. Looked up from germline, CDR1 is MNHEY and CDR2 is SVGAGI. The CDR3 region is CASGEDYGYTF. The CDR3 nucleotides are TGTGCCAGCGGCGAGGACTATGGCTACACCTTC.

J is TRBJ2-2 and V is TRBV5-4, with D uncertain. CDR1 and CDR2 (germline): SGHNT, YYREEE (reference sequence). V was shortened by 1 base and J by 3 bases, with 10 bases between the two germline ends. CDR3 length equals 15 residues. For the CDR3, the DNA is TGTGCCAGCAGCTTGCTAGGCTCTTACACCGGGGAGCTGTTTTTT. Translation: CASSLLGSYTGELFF.

The DNA for the CDR3 is TGTGCCAGCAGCTTAGGTGGGGGAGGTCGGTCACCCCTCCACTTT. Residues: CASSLGGGGRSPLHF. The V and J genes are TRBV7-9 and TRBJ1-6, with D perhaps matching TRBD1 (5 bases). There are 15 residues in the CDR3. Trimming left V 1 base short and J 10 bases short, with 14 bases between. CDR1 is SEHNR and CDR2 is FQNEAQ in the germline V gene (reference sequence).

The CDR3 loop reads CASSASDLGGYGYTF. DNA for the CDR3: TGTGCCAGTAGCGCTTCGGATCTAGGGGGCTATGGCTACACCTTC. The V call is TRBV19, the J call TRBJ1-2; D is perhaps TRBD1 (6 bases). Trimming removed 6 bases at V and 4 bases at J, with 18 bases between. Germline CDR1 LNHDA, CDR2 SQIVND (reference sequence). The CDR3 is 15 residues long.

The chain couples TRBV27 to TRBJ1-2; TRBD1 aligns across 9 bases. Germline assignment: CDR1 MNHEY and CDR2 SMNVEV (reference sequence). The CDR3 has 15 residues. With V trimmed by 5 bases and J by 4 bases, 8 bases remained unmatched. The CDR3 coding sequence is TGTGCCAGCAGTGGATGGACAGGGGCTCGCTATGGCTACACCTTC. Its translation: CASSGWTGARYGYTF.

This chain joins TRBV11-3 and TRBJ2-7, with 7 nucleotides matching TRBD2. The length of the CDR3 is 14 residues. Germline V lookup: CDR1 SGHNT, CDR2 YENEEA. The CDR3 region is CASSLGAGAGEQYV. The DNA of the CDR3 is TGTGCCAGCAGTTTAGGGGCGGGAGCGGGGGAGCAGTACGTC.

The chain uses TRBV7-8 and TRBJ1-5; 7 positions match TRBD1. V was clipped by 4 bases and J by 9 bases; unmatched bases: 15. The CDR3 has 16 residues. Germline V gene sequence: CDR1 SGHVS, CDR2 FQNEAQ. CDR3 region: CASSSPRGQYVPPQHF. The CDR3 DNA follows: TGTGCCAGCAGCTCCCCCCGGGGACAGTATGTTCCGCCCCAGCATTTT. The full variable domain, rest sourced from reference TRBV7-8 and TRBJ1-5, is GAGVSQSPRYKVAKRGQDVALRCDPISGHVSLFWYQQALGQGPEFLTYFQNEAQLDKSGLPSDRFFAERPEGSVSTLKIQRTQQEDSAVYLCASSSPRGQYVPPQHFGDGTRLSIL.

CDR3 protein: CASSLQLGGVNTGELFF. The CDR3 DNA sequence: TGTGCCAGCAGCTTACAACTAGGGGGGGTAAACACCGGGGAGCTGTTTTTT. The rearrangement links TRBV11-3 to TRBJ2-2, with a tentative D call TRBD2 (7 bases). Germline CDR1 and CDR2: SGHNT and YENEEA. Trimming took 2 bases from V and 2 from J, leaving 15 bases between them. CDR3 size: 17 residues.

This clone was picked up one time. The gene calls are TRBV19 and TRBJ1-2; D may be TRBD1 (6 bases). With 3 bases removed from V and 1 base from J, the gap between germline ends came to 12 bases. Germline loops: CDR1 LNHDA, CDR2 SQIVND (reference sequence). The CDR3 has 15 amino acids. CDR3 nucleotide sequence: TGTGCCAGTAGTATCAACTACAGGGATAACTATGGCTACACCTTC. This encodes CASSINYRDNYGYTF.